Listed here is a single T cell receptor beta chain. The entry originates in a study of T cell changes during pregnancy in multiple sclerosis. Produced via immunoSEQ multiplex PCR; TCRdb's table is partial and in-frame only. The table shows 40,000 or so clones, with roughly 90% occurring only once. In germline, CDR1 is MDHEN, CDR2 SYDVKM. This CDR3 comprises 15 residues. Trimming at V came to 3 bases and at J to 1 base, leaving 3 bases not matched to a gene. The rearrangement joins TRBV28 to TRBJ2-5; the match to TRBD2 covers 9 bases. This sample comprised CD8+ T cells from peripheral blood mononuclear cells, obtained before pregnancy. This sequence originates from a female donor with multiple sclerosis, enrolled in a pregnancy study. CDR3 in DNA: TGTGCCAGCAGTTTCAGTAGCGGGAGCCAAGAGACCCAGTACTTC. Protein: CASSFSSGSQETQYF.